The 18 T cell receptor beta chains below all came from one sample that was sequenced in a study of blood T cell repertoires in COVID-19. Generated by immunoSEQ multiplex PCR, the TCRdb table keeps only in-frame clones and is missing some. The sample records approximately 89,000 clones, roughly four fifths being singletons. Source material: peripheral blood. The receptors shown here come from a human donor in a cohort sampled during active COVID-19.

This chain joins TRBV7-3 and TRBJ2-7, with a tentative D call TRBD2 (6 bases). Germline V lookup: CDR1 SGHTA, CDR2 FQGTGA. Between the trimmed V and J ends, which lost 2 bases and 6 bases, there was a span of 14 bases. The CDR3 length is 14 residues. CDR3 loop: CASSLGGFDGEQYF. CDR3 nucleotide sequence: TGTGCCAGCAGCTTAGGAGGGTTCGATGGCGAGCAGTACTTC.

V gene TRBV6-2 or TRBV6-3 combines with J gene TRBJ2-1; 8 bases match TRBD2. V was clipped by 2 bases and J by 3 bases; unmatched bases: 6. The V gene's germline CDR1 is MNHEY and CDR2 SVGEGT. The CDR3 consists of 16 residues. CDR3: CASSYSAGGYYNEQFF. CDR3 nucleotides: TGTGCCAGCAGTTACAGTGCGGGGGGTTACTACAATGAGCAGTTCTTC.

The rearrangement links TRBV2 to TRBJ1-5; D may be TRBD1 (5 bases). The V gene lost 4 bases and the J gene lost 2 bases, with 9 bases spanning the gap. Germline values: CDR1 SNHLY, CDR2 FYNNEI. CDR3 length: 14 residues. CDR3 DNA: TGTGCCAGCAGTGGGCAGGGTGGCAATCAGCCCCAGCATTTT. As protein: CASSGQGGNQPQHF. Filled out from reference TRBV2 and TRBJ1-5, the complete variable domain reads EPEVTQTPSHQVTQMGQEVILRCVPISNHLYFYWYRQILGQKVEFLVSFYNNEISEKSEIFDDQFSVERPDGSNFTLKIRSTKLEDSAMYFCASSGQGGNQPQHFGDGTRLSIL.

The chain couples TRBV6-5 to TRBJ1-2; TRBD1 might be the D (6 bases). This CDR3 is 14 amino acids long. Germline CDR1 and CDR2: MNHEY and SVGAGI. V dropped 0 bases and J dropped 4 bases, with 9 bases sitting between them. This chain's CDR3 is CASSYSDRFYGYTF. The CDR3 bases are TGTGCCAGCAGTTACTCGGACAGATTCTATGGCTACACCTTC.

The chain combines TRBV4-2 with TRBJ1-1; possibly TRBD1 for D (6 bases). Germline CDR1 LGHNA, CDR2 YNFKEQ. The CDR3 has 14 amino acids. Deletions cut 4 bases from V and 4 bases from J, with 13 bases between. The CDR3 loop reads CASSLFAGATEAFF. CDR3 nucleotide sequence: TGTGCCAGCAGCCTTTTTGCAGGGGCCACTGAAGCTTTCTTT.

This chain uses TRBV5-4 with TRBJ2-1; TRBD2 matches 9 bases. From germline, CDR1 is SGHNT and CDR2 YYREEE (reference sequence). The CDR3 extends over 17 amino acids. The trim removed 0 bases at V and 4 bases at J, leaving 8 bases unmatched. CDR3 residues: CASSLVLAGALYNEQFF. In nucleotides, the CDR3 is TGTGCCAGCAGCTTGGTTTTAGCGGGGGCCCTATACAATGAGCAGTTCTTC. The entire variable domain, with the rest obtained from reference TRBV5-4 and TRBJ2-1, is as follows: ETGVTQSPTHLIKTRGQQVTLRCSSQSGHNTVSWYQQALGQGPQFIFQYYREEENGRGNFPPRFSGLQFPNYSSELNVNALELDDSALYLCASSLVLAGALYNEQFFGPGTRLTVL.

The V gene is TRBV5-1, the J gene TRBJ1-2; 7 positions agree with TRBD1. From germline, CDR1 is SGHRS and CDR2 YFSETQ. The CDR3 consists of 14 residues. The junction had 7 bases not matched to a gene; V was cut back by 2 bases and J by 6 bases. The CDR3 sequence: CASSFWGTGDGYTF. CDR3 bases: TGCGCCAGCAGCTTTTGGGGTACAGGGGATGGCTACACCTTC.

The chain uses TRBV4-2 and TRBJ2-1; 8 bases align to TRBD2. The CDR3 is made up of 14 amino acids. V shed 4 bases and J 7 bases; nucleotides not matched to a gene: 6. The germline CDR1 and CDR2 sequences are LGHNA and YNFKEQ. In DNA, the CDR3 is TGTGCCAGCAGCCGCGCCGGGGGGGCGAATGAGCAGTTCTTC. Protein sequence: CASSRAGGANEQFF.

The chain has TRBV7-3 and TRBJ2-1; the match to TRBD2 covers 15 bases. Unmatched junction bases numbered 6, after V lost 1 base and J lost 8 bases. Germline assignment: CDR1 SGHTA and CDR2 FQGTGA. The CDR3 extends over 17 amino acids. CDR3 sequence (DNA): TGTGCCAGCAGCTTAAGGAGGACTAGCGGGGGGGATTATGAGCAGTTCTTC. Amino acids: CASSLRRTSGGDYEQFF.

This rearrangement joins TRBV6-2 or TRBV6-3 to TRBJ2-5; 12 bases agree with TRBD1. The CDR3 spans 17 residues. V lost 6 bases, J lost 4 bases, and 12 bases stayed unmatched. Looked up from germline, CDR1 is MNHEY and CDR2 is SVGEGT. CDR3 coding DNA: TGTGCCAGCAGCGACCGGGACAGGGGGCTAAGGGGAGAGACCCAGTACTTC. Encoded protein: CASSDRDRGLRGETQYF.

The V call is TRBV5-1, the J call TRBJ1-3; TRBD1 aligns across 8 bases. Germline V lookup: CDR1 SGHRS, CDR2 YFSETQ. CDR3 length: 14 residues. The V segment lost 6 bases and the J segment 0 bases; nucleotides outside the gene matches: 2. The CDR3 reads CASTQGASGNTIYF. The CDR3 bases are TGCGCCAGCACCCAGGGGGCCTCTGGAAACACCATATATTTT.

A note on this clone: A read error may produce the germline difference seen at one junction end. The chain carries TRBV7-7 and TRBJ2-7, with a weak D call TRBD1 (6 bases). Germline CDR1 is SSHAT and CDR2 is FNYEAQ (reference sequence). The CDR3 consists of 17 residues. The CDR3 DNA reads TGTGCTAGCACCGAGCAATTTGACACAGGGATTCCCTACGAGCAGTACTTC. It specifies CASTEQFDTGIPYEQYF.

This clone was seen more than once but under ten times. The chain combines TRBV7-2 with TRBJ1-5; 8 positions agree with TRBD1. The V segment lost 5 bases and the J segment 7 bases; nucleotides outside the gene matches: 13. Germline V gene sequence: CDR1 SGHTA, CDR2 FQGNSA. The CDR3 has 16 residues. The CDR3 nucleotides are TGTGCCAGCAGCGCCGTCCGGACAGGGAGCGGCCAGCCCCAGCATTTT. Translated: CASSAVRTGSGQPQHF.

The chain employs TRBV9 and TRBJ1-1, with TRBD1 matching 8 bases. The trim removed 1 base at V and 1 base at J, leaving 3 bases unmatched. This CDR3 spans 15 amino acids. Germline CDR1 is SGDLS and CDR2 is YYNGEE. CDR3 loop: CASSVLGTGNTEAFF. As DNA, the CDR3 is TGTGCCAGCAGCGTACTTGGGACAGGGAACACTGAAGCTTTCTTT.

The V gene is TRBV6-1, the J gene TRBJ2-7; 9 bases line up with TRBD2. The J segment lost 5 bases and the V segment lost 0 bases, leaving 2 bases of the junction unmatched. Germline lookup yields CDR1 MNHNS and CDR2 SASEGT. CDR3 length: 14 amino acids. DNA for the CDR3: TGTGCCAGCAGTGAAGCCTGGACTAGCGACGAGCAGTACTTC. Its protein is CASSEAWTSDEQYF.

The genes are TRBV5-1 and TRBJ2-1, with D perhaps matching TRBD2 (6 bases). Germline CDR1 and CDR2: SGHRS and YFSETQ. V was cut by 0 bases and J by 10 bases, with 14 bases left in between. The CDR3 extends over 14 amino acids. DNA of the CDR3: TGCGCCAGCAGCTTGGGTGGAGGGCCGGAGGAGCAGTTCTTC. Protein product: CASSLGGGPEEQFF.

The V call is TRBV20-1, the J call TRBJ1-2, with unresolved D. Trimming left V 6 bases short and J 4 bases short, with 6 bases between. Per germline, CDR1 DFQATT and CDR2 SNEGSKA (reference sequence). The CDR3 sequence is 10 residues long. CDR3 bases: TGCAGTGCGGGCAGCTATGGCTACACCTTC. Protein sequence: CSAGSYGYTF.

This clone came up once. The genes are TRBV6-6 and TRBJ1-4, with 10 bases aligning to TRBD1. The CDR3 is 15 amino acids. Germline-derived CDR1 and CDR2 are MNHNY and SVGAGI (reference sequence). J was trimmed by 7 bases and V by 2 bases; bases with no gene match: 4. In DNA, the CDR3 is TGTGCCAGCAGTTACACGGGACAGGGGAGTGAAAAACTGTTTTTT. As protein: CASSYTGQGSEKLFF.